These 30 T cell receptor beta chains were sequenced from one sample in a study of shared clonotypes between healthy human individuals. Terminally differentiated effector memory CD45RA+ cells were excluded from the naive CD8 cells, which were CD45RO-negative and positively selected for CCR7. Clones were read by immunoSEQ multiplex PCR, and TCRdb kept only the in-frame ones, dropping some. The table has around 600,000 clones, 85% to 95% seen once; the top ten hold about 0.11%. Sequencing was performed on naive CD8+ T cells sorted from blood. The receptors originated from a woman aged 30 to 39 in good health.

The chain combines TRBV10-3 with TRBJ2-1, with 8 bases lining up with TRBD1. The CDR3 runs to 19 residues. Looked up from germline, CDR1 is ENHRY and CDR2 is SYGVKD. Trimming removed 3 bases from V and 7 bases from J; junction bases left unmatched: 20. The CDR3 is CAISEGGQDTPWGTNEQFF. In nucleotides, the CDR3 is TGTGCCATCAGTGAAGGGGGACAGGACACCCCGTGGGGGACTAATGAGCAGTTCTTC.

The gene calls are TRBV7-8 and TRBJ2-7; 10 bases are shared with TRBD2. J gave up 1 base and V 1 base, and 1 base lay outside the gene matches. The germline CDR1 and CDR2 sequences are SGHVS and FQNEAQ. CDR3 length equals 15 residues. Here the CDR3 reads CASSLGTSGSYEQYF. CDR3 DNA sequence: TGTGCCAGCAGCTTAGGGACTAGCGGTTCCTACGAGCAGTACTTC.

CDR3 protein: CASSLMTGGAYNEQFF. CDR3 nucleotide sequence: TGTGCCAGCAGCCTTATGACAGGGGGGGCCTACAATGAGCAGTTCTTC. This rearrangement joins TRBV5-6 to TRBJ2-1, with 9 bases that match TRBD1. There are 16 residues in the CDR3. Trimming at V came to 4 bases and at J to 2 bases, leaving 7 bases not matched to a gene. Germline V gene lookup returns CDR1 SGHDT and CDR2 YYEEEE.

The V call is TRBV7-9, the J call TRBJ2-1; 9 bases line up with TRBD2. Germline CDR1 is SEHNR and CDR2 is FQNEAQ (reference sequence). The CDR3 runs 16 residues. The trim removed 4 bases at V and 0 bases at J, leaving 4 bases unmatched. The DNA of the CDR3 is TGTGCCAGCAGCTCCCATAGCGGGGGCTCCTACAATGAGCAGTTCTTC. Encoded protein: CASSSHSGGSYNEQFF.

CDR3 in amino acids: CASRGAGTGYYEQYF. In DNA, the CDR3 is TGTGCCAGCAGAGGGGCCGGGACAGGTTACTACGAGCAGTACTTC. This chain connects TRBV28 to TRBJ2-7, with 8 positions matching TRBD1. The junction had 10 bases not matched to a gene; V was cut back by 6 bases and J by 3 bases. CDR1 is MDHEN and CDR2 is SYDVKM in the germline V gene. The CDR3 has 15 amino acids.

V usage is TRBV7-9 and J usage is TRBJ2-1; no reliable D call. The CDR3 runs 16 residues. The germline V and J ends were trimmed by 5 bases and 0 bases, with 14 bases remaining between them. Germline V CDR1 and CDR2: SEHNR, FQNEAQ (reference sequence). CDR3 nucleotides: TGTGCCAGCAGCGTCCCAGGCGGAAGCTCCTACAATGAGCAGTTCTTC. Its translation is CASSVPGGSSYNEQFF.

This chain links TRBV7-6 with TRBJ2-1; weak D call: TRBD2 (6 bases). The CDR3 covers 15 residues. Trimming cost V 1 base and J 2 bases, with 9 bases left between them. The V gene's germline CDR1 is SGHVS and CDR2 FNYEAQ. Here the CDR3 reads CASSLELAAYNEQFF. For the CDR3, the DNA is TGTGCCAGCAGCTTAGAGTTAGCGGCCTACAATGAGCAGTTCTTC.

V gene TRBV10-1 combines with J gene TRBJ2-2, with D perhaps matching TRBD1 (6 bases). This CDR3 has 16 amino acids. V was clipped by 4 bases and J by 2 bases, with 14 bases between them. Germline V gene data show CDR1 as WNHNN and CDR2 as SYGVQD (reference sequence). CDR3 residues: CASSAYGQYNTGELFF. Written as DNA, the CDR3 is TGCGCCAGCAGTGCCTACGGACAGTACAACACCGGGGAGCTGTTTTTT.

DNA of the CDR3: TGTGCCAGCAGCATCGGTGAACAAGGCACCGGGGAGCTGTTTTTT. The encoded protein is CASSIGEQGTGELFF. The chain employs TRBV5-4 and TRBJ2-2; D uncertain. Deletions cut 4 bases from V and 4 bases from J, with 14 bases between. The CDR3 spans 15 residues. Germline CDR1 reads SGHNT; CDR2 reads YYREEE (reference sequence).

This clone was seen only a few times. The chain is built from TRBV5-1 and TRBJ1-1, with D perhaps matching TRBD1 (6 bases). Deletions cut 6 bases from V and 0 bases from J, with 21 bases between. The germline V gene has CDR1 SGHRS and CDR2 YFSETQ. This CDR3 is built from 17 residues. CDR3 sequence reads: CASTPAQGDIMNTEAFF. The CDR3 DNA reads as TGCGCCAGCACCCCCGCACAGGGAGATATTATGAACACTGAAGCTTTCTTT. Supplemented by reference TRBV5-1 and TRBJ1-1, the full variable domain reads KAGVTQTPRYLIKTRGQQVTLSCSPISGHRSVSWYQQTPGQGLQFLFEYFSETQRNKGNFPGRFSGRQFSNSRSEMNVSTLELGDSALYLCASTPAQGDIMNTEAFFGQGTRLTVV.

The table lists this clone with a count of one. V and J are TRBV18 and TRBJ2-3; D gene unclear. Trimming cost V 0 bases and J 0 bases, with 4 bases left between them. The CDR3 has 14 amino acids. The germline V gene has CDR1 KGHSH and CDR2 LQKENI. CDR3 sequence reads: CASSPPSSTDTQYF. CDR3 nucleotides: TGTGCCAGCTCACCACCGTCTAGCACAGATACGCAGTATTTT.

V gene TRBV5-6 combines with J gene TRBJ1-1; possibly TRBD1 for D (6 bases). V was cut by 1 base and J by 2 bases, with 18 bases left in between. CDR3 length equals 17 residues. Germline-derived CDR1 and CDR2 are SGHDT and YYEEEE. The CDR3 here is CASSLPGPRGRNTEAFF. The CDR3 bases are TGTGCCAGCAGCTTGCCGGGTCCCCGGGGGCGAAACACTGAAGCTTTCTTT. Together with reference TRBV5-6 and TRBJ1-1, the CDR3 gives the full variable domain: DAGVTQSPTHLIKTRGQQVTLRCSPKSGHDTVSWYQQALGQGPQFIFQYYEEEERQRGNFPDRFSGHQFPNYSSELNVNALLLGDSALYLCASSLPGPRGRNTEAFFGQGTRLTVV.

The CDR3 reads CASSFLGGGRELFF. CDR3 nucleotide sequence: TGTGCCAGCAGCTTCCTCGGGGGGGGTAGGGAGCTGTTTTTT. The chain couples TRBV5-4 to TRBJ2-2; 8 bases match TRBD2. This CDR3 comprises 14 residues. Germline CDR1 is SGHNT and CDR2 is YYREEE (reference sequence). Unmatched junction bases numbered 6, after V lost 2 bases and J lost 9 bases.

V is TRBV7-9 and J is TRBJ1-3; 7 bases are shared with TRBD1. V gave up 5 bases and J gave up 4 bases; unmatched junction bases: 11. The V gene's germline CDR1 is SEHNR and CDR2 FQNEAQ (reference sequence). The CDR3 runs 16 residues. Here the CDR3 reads CASSEGTALIGNTIYF. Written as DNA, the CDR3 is TGTGCCAGCAGCGAAGGGACAGCTCTAATCGGAAACACCATATATTTT.

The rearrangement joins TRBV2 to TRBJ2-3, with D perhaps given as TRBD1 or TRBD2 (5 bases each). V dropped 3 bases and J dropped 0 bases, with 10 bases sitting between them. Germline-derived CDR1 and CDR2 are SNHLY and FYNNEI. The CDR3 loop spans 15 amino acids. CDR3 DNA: TGTGCCAGCAGTGAGGGGACCACTAGCACAGATACGCAGTATTTT. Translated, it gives CASSEGTTSTDTQYF.

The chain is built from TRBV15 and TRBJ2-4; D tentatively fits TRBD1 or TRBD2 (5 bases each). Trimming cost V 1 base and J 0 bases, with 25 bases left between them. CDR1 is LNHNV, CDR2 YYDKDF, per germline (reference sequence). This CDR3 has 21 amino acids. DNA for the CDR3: TGTGCCACCAGCAGAGTATTGGGGGACCCGGTCTTATTTTTAGCCAAAAACATTCAGTACTTC. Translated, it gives CATSRVLGDPVLFLAKNIQYF.

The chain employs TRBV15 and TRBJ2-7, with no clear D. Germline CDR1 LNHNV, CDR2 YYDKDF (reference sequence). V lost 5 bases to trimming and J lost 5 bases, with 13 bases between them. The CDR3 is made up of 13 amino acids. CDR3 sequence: CATSSEARNEQYF. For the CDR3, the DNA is TGTGCCACCAGCTCCGAAGCGAGGAACGAGCAGTACTTC.

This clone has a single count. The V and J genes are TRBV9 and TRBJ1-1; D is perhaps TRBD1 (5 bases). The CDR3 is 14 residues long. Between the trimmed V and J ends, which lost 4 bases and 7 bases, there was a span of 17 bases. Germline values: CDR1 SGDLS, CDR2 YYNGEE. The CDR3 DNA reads TGTGCCAGCAGCATCCGCCCAGGGATCGATGAAGCTTTCTTT. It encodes CASSIRPGIDEAFF.

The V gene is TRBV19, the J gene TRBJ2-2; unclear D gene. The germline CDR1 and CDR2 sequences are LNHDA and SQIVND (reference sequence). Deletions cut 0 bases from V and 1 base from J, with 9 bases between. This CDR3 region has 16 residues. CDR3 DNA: TGTGCCAGTAGTATAGAAGTTACCCGGAACACCGGGGAGCTGTTTTTT. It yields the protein CASSIEVTRNTGELFF.

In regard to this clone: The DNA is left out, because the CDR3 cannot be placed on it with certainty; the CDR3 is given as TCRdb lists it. The chain's CDR3 is CASSLLSGPGAYEQYF. The J gene is TRBJ2-7, the V gene TRBV27. The CDR3 region is 16 residues in length, termini included. CDR1 is MNHEY, CDR2 SMNVEV, per germline (reference sequence).

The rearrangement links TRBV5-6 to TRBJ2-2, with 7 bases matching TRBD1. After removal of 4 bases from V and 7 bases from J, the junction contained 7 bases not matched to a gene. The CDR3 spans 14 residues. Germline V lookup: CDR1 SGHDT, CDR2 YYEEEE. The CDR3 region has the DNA TGTGCCAGCAGCGTGACAGGGTTGAACGGGGAGCTGTTTTTT. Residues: CASSVTGLNGELFF. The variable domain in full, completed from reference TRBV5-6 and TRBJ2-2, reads DAGVTQSPTHLIKTRGQQVTLRCSPKSGHDTVSWYQQALGQGPQFIFQYYEEEERQRGNFPDRFSGHQFPNYSSELNVNALLLGDSALYLCASSVTGLNGELFFGEGSRLTVL.

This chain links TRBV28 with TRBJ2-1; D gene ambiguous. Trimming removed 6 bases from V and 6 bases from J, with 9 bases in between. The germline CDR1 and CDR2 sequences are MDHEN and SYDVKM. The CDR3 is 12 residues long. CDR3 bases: TGTGCCAGCAGGGGGAATTTCAATGAGCAGTTCTTC. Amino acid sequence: CASRGNFNEQFF.

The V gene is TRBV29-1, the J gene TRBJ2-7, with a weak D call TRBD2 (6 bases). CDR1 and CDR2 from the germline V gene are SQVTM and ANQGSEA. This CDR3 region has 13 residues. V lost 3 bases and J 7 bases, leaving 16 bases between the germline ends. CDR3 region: CSVDQGGSEEQYF. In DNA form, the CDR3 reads TGCAGCGTTGATCAGGGAGGATCGGAGGAGCAGTACTTC.

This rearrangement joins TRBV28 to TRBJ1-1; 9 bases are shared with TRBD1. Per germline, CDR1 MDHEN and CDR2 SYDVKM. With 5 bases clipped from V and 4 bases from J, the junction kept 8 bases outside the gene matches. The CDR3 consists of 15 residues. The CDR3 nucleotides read TGTGCCAGCAGTAACAGACAGGGGGTGAGCACTGAAGCTTTCTTT. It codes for CASSNRQGVSTEAFF.

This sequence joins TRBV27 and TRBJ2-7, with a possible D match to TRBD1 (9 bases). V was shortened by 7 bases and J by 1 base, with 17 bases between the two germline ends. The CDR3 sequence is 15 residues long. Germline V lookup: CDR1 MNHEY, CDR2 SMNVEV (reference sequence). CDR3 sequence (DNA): TGTGCCAGCACTCTTAGCGGGACAGGGTCCTACGAGCAGTACTTC. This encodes CASTLSGTGSYEQYF.

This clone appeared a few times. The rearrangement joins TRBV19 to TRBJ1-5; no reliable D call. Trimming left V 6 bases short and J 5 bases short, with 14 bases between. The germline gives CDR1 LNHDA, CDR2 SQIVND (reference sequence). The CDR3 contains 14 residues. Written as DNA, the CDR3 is TGTGCCAGTAGCACCCAGCCCGAGGATCAGCCCCAGCATTTT. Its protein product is CASSTQPEDQPQHF.

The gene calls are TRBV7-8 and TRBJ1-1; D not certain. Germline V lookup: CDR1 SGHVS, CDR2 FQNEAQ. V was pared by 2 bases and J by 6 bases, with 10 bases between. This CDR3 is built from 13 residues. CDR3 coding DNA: TGTGCCAGCAGCTTAAAGTGGATCGCTGAAGCTTTCTTT. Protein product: CASSLKWIAEAFF.

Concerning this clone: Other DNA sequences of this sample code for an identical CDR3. This chain's CDR3 is CASSVEGSGSYEQYF. In DNA, the CDR3 is TGTGCCAGCAGCGTAGAGGGGAGTGGTTCCTACGAGCAGTACTTC. The gene calls are TRBV9 and TRBJ2-7; TRBD1 or TRBD2 may be the D gene (5 bases each). V was pared by 0 bases and J by 1 base, with 11 bases between. CDR3 length: 15 residues. CDR1 is SGDLS and CDR2 is YYNGEE in the germline V gene.

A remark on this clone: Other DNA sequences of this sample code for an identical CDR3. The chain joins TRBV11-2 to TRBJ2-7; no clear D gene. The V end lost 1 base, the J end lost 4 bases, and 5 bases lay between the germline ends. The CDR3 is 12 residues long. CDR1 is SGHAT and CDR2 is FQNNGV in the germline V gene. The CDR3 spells CASSLVPYEQYF. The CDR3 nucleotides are TGTGCCAGCAGCTTAGTCCCTTACGAGCAGTACTTC. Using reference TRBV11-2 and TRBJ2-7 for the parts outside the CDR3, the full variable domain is EAGVAQSPRYKIIEKRQSVAFWCNPISGHATLYWYQQILGQGPKLLIQFQNNGVVDDSQLPKDRFSAERLKGVDSTLKIQPAKLEDSAVYLCASSLVPYEQYFGPGTRLTVT.

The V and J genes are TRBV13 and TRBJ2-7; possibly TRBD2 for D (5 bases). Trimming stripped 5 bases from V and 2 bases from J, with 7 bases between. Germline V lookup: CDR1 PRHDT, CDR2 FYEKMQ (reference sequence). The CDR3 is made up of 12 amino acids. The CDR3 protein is CASSGLAYEQYF. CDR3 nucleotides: TGTGCCAGCAGCGGACTGGCCTACGAGCAGTACTTC. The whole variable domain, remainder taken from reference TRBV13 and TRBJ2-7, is AAGVIQSPRHLIKEKRETATLKCYPIPRHDTVYWYQQGPGQDPQFLISFYEKMQSDKGSIPDRFSAQQFSDYHSELNMSSLELGDSALYFCASSGLAYEQYFGPGTRLTVT.